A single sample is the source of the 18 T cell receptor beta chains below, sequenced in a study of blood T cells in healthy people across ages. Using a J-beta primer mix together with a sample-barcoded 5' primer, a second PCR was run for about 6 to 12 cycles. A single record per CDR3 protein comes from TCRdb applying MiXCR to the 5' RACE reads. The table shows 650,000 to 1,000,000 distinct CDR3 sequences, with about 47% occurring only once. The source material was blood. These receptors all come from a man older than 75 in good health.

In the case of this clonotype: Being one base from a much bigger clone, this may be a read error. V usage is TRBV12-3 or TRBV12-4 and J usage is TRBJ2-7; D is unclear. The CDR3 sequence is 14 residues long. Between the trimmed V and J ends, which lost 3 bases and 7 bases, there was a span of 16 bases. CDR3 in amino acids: CASSFGSNHNEQYF. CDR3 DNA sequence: TGTGCCAGCAGTTTTGGGTCCAACCACAATGAGCAGTACTTC.

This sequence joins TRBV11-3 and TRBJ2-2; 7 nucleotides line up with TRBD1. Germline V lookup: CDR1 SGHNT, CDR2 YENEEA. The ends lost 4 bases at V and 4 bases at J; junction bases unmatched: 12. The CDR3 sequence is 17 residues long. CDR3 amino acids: CASSSGPSGGATGELFF. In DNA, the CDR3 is TGTGCCAGCAGCTCTGGCCCTTCAGGGGGTGCCACCGGGGAGCTGTTTTTT.

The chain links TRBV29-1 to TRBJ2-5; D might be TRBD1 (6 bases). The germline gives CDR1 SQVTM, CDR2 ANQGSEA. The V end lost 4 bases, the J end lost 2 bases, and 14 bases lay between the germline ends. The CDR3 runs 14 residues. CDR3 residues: CSVAPQGPQETQYF. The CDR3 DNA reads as TGCAGCGTTGCCCCACAGGGACCGCAAGAGACCCAGTACTTC.

The CDR3 nucleotides are TGTGCCAGCAGCCCCATGGGACGCAGCTCTGGGGCCAACGTCCTGACTTTC. This translates into CASSPMGRSSGANVLTF. This chain links TRBV7-3 with TRBJ2-6; the D gene could be TRBD1 or TRBD2 (5 bases each). Germline CDR1 reads SGHTA; CDR2 reads FQGTGA. With 5 bases removed from V and 0 bases from J, the gap between germline ends came to 14 bases. The CDR3 loop spans 17 amino acids.

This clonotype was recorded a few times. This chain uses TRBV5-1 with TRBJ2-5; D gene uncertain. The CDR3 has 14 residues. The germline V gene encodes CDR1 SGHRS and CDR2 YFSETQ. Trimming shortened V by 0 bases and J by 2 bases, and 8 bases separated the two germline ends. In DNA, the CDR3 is TGCGCCAGCAGCTTGGGACGCGAGCAAGAGACCCAGTACTTC. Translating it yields CASSLGREQETQYF.

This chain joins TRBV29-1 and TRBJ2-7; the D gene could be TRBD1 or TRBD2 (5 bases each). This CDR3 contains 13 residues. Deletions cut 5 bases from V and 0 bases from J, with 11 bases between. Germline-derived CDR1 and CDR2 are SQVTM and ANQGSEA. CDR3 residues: CSVTGPSSYEQYF. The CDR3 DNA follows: TGCAGCGTTACGGGGCCAAGCTCCTACGAGCAGTACTTC.

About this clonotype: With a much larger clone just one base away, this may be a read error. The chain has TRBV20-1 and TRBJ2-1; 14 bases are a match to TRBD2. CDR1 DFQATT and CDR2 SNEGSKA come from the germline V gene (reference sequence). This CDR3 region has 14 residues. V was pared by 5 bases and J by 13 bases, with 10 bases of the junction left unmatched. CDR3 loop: CSAQKGLAGETQFF. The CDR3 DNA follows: TGCAGTGCTCAAAAGGGACTAGCGGGAGAGACCCAGTTCTTC.

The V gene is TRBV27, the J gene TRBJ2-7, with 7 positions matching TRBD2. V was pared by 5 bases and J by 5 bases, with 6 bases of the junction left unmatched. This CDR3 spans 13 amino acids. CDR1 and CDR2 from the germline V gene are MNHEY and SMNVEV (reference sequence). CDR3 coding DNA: TGTGCCAGCAGTATCCGACGGGGGGACGAGCAGTACTTC. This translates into CASSIRRGDEQYF.

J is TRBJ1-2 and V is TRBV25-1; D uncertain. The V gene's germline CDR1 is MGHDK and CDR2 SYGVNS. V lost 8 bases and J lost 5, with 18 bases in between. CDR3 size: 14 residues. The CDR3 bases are TGTGCCAGCCAATCCCCGGGGAGAGCATATGGCTACACCTTC. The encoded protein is CASQSPGRAYGYTF.

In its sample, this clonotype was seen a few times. In DNA form, the CDR3 reads TGTGCCAGCAGGGGCCTTAGCGGGAGGGCCTTGGATGAGCAGTTCTTC. It translates to CASRGLSGRALDEQFF. The V gene is TRBV6-2 or TRBV6-3, the J gene TRBJ2-1, with 11 positions matching TRBD2. The CDR3 totals 16 residues. V shed 6 bases, J shed 8 bases, and the junction held 12 bases outside the gene matches. Germline lookup yields CDR1 MNHEY and CDR2 SVGEGT.

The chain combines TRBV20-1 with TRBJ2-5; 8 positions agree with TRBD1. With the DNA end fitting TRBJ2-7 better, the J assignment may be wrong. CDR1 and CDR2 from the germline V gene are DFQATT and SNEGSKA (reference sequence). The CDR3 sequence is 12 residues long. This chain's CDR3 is CSARQGAHEQYF. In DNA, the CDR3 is TGCAGTGCTAGACAGGGGGCGCACGAGCAGTACTTC.

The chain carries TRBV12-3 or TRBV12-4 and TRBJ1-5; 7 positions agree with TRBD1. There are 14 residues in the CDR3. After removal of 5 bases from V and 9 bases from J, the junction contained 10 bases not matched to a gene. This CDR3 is CASSARRGDAPQHF. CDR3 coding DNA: TGTGCCAGCAGTGCCCGCAGGGGGGACGCGCCCCAGCATTTT.

The CDR3 protein is CASSQRGRDEQFF. In DNA form, the CDR3 reads TGCGCCAGCAGCCAAAGAGGGAGGGATGAGCAGTTCTTC. The chain links TRBV4-3 to TRBJ2-1, with 7 bases matching TRBD2. The CDR3 is 13 residues long. Germline trimming cut 2 bases from V and 8 bases from J; bases unmatched to any gene: 3. CDR1 and CDR2 from the germline V gene are LGHNA and YSLEER.

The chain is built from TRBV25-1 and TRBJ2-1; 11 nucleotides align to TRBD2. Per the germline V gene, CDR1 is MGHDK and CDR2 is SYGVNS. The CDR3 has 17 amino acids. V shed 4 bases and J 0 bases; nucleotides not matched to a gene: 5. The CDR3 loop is CASSGGLAEISYNEQFF. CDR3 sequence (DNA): TGTGCCAGCAGTGGGGGACTAGCGGAAATCTCCTACAATGAGCAGTTCTTC. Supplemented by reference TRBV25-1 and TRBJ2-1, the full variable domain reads EADIYQTPRYLVIGTGKKITLECSQTMGHDKMYWYQQDPGMELHLIHYSYGVNSTEKGDLSSESTVSRIRTEHFPLTLESARPSHTSQYLCASSGGLAEISYNEQFFGPGTRLTVL.

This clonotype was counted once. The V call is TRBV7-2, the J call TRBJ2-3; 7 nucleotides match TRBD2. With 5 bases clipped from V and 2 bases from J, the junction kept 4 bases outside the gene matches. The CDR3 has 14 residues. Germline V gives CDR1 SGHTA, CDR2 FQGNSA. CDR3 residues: CASSGRANTDTQYF. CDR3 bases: TGTGCCAGCAGCGGGAGGGCCAACACAGATACGCAGTATTTT.

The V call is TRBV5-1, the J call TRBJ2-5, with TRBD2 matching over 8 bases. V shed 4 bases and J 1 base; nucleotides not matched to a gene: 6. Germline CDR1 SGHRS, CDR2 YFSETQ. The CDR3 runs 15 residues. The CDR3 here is CASSITLAVQETQYF. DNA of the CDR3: TGCGCCAGCAGCATCACACTAGCGGTCCAAGAGACCCAGTACTTC.

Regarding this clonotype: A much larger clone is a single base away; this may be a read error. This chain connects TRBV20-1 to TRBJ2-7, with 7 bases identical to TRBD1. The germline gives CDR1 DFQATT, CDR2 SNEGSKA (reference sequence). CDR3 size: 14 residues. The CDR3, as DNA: TGCTGTGCACCCGACAGGGCGCGATCCTACGAGCAGTACTTC. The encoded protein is CCAPDRARSYEQYF.

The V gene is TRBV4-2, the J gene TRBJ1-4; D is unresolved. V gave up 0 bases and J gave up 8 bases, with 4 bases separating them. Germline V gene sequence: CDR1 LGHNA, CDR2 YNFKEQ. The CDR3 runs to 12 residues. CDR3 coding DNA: TGTGCCAGCAGCCAAGAATTGGAAAAACTGTTTTTT. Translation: CASSQELEKLFF.